The 10 T cell receptor beta chains listed next were all sequenced from one sample in a study of OX40 agonist ivuxolimab in advanced cancers. Sequenced by immunoSEQ multiplex PCR; TCRdb stores in-frame clones only, minus some. The sample contains about 73,000 clones, about 90% of which appear only once. The sample here was CD4+ or CD8+ T cells sorted from blood, taken in a trial of the OX40 agonist ivuxolimab. The receptors were sampled from an adult with an advanced solid tumor such as melanoma, head and neck, liver or kidney cancer.

J is TRBJ1-5 and V is TRBV5-1; D possibly corresponds to TRBD1 (6 bases). In germline, CDR1 is SGHRS, CDR2 YFSETQ. The CDR3 spans 16 residues. With 1 base removed from V and 6 bases from J, the gap between germline ends came to 17 bases. The CDR3, as DNA: TGCGCCAGCAGCTTGACGGCAGGGGATGTCGGTCAGCCCCAGCATTTT. The encoded protein is CASSLTAGDVGQPQHF.

The chain couples TRBV2 to TRBJ1-1; perhaps TRBD1 as D (5 bases). This CDR3 region has 13 residues. V was pared by 4 bases and J by 10 bases, with 16 bases between. The germline V gene encodes CDR1 SNHLY and CDR2 FYNNEI. The CDR3: CASSGGRGGSAFF. Written as DNA, the CDR3 is TGTGCCAGCAGTGGGGGTCGCGGGGGTTCAGCTTTCTTT.

This sequence joins TRBV28 and TRBJ2-7; TRBD2 might be the D (6 bases). The CDR3 consists of 14 residues. CDR1 is MDHEN, CDR2 SYDVKM, per germline. The ends were cut back, 3 bases at V and 5 bases at J, with 14 bases in the middle. In DNA, the CDR3 is TGTGCCAGCAGTTTTGGCGGGAAAACCCACGAGCAGTACTTC. Translated: CASSFGGKTHEQYF. Supplemented by reference TRBV28 and TRBJ2-7, the full variable domain reads DVKVTQSSRYLVKRTGEKVFLECVQDMDHENMFWYRQDPGLGLRLIYFSYDVKMKEKGDIPEGYSVSREKKERFSLILESASTNQTSMYLCASSFGGKTHEQYFGPGTRLTVT.

The gene calls are TRBV5-4 and TRBJ1-1; 7 nucleotides line up with TRBD1. The V gene's germline CDR1 is SGHNT and CDR2 YYREEE (reference sequence). This CDR3 has 14 residues. Germline trimming cut 3 bases from V and 0 bases from J; bases unmatched to any gene: 2. The CDR3 loop reads CASSYGQVNTEAFF. The CDR3 DNA follows: TGTGCCAGCAGCTACGGACAGGTGAACACTGAAGCTTTCTTT.

The chain uses TRBV10-3 and TRBJ1-1; D might be TRBD1 (5 bases). Germline CDR1 reads ENHRY; CDR2 reads SYGVKD. This CDR3 comprises 14 residues. Trimming shortened V by 4 bases and J by 1 base, and 10 bases separated the two germline ends. This CDR3 is CAISVGDGNTEAFF. The CDR3 DNA reads as TGTGCCATCAGTGTGGGGGATGGGAACACTGAAGCTTTCTTT.

The rearrangement links TRBV30 to TRBJ1-3; D unclear. Per the germline V gene, CDR1 is GTSNPN and CDR2 is SVGIG (reference sequence). V gave up 5 bases and J gave up 8 bases, with 10 bases separating them. This CDR3 contains 11 residues. CDR3 protein: CAWGISDTIYF. For the CDR3, the DNA is TGTGCCTGGGGGATATCAGACACCATATATTTT. The variable domain in full, completed from reference TRBV30 and TRBJ1-3, reads SQTIHQWPATLVQPVGSPLSLECTVEGTSNPNLYWYRQAAGRGLQLLFYSVGIGQISSEVPQNLSASRPQDRQFILSSKKLLLSDSGFYLCAWGISDTIYFGEGSWLTVV.

The chain uses TRBV6-5 and TRBJ1-1, with unresolved D. Germline CDR1 is MNHEY and CDR2 is SVGAGI. The CDR3 runs 13 residues. The V and J ends lost 7 bases and 4 bases respectively, with 13 bases between them. Here the CDR3 DNA reads TGTGCCAGCACCAAGGGCGGACCCACTGAAGCTTTCTTT. Amino acids: CASTKGGPTEAFF.

The chain uses TRBV5-1 and TRBJ1-1; 7 bases are shared with TRBD1. This CDR3 contains 15 residues. V lost 4 bases and J lost 1; bases outside the gene matches: 7. Germline V gene sequence: CDR1 SGHRS, CDR2 YFSETQ. For the CDR3, the DNA is TGCGCCAGCAGCAAAGACCGGGACAGGAACACTGAAGCTTTCTTT. Its protein product is CASSKDRDRNTEAFF.

This rearrangement joins TRBV7-2 to TRBJ1-5; TRBD1 matches 7 bases. CDR1 and CDR2 (germline): SGHTA, FQGNSA. The V segment lost 3 bases and the J segment 1 base; nucleotides outside the gene matches: 6. This CDR3 has 16 amino acids. CDR3 residues: CASSFRTGLSNQPQHF. Written as DNA, the CDR3 is TGTGCCAGCAGCTTTCGGACAGGACTAAGCAATCAGCCCCAGCATTTT. Together with reference TRBV7-2 and TRBJ1-5, the CDR3 gives the full variable domain: GAGVSQSPSNKVTEKGKDVELRCDPISGHTALYWYRQSLGQGLEFLIYFQGNSAPDKSGLPSDRFSAERTGGSVSTLTIQRTQQEDSAVYLCASSFRTGLSNQPQHFGDGTRLSIL.

The rearrangement joins TRBV19 to TRBJ2-7; tentative D call: TRBD2 (6 bases). Germline V gives CDR1 LNHDA, CDR2 SQIVND (reference sequence). The CDR3 has 14 amino acids. V gave up 6 bases and J gave up 2 bases, with 14 bases separating them. The CDR3 sequence: CASSLPGLPYEQYF. The CDR3 DNA follows: TGTGCCAGTAGCTTACCGGGACTTCCCTACGAGCAGTACTTC. Full variable domain (rest looked up from reference TRBV19 and TRBJ2-7): DGGITQSPKYLFRKEGQNVTLSCEQNLNHDAMYWYRQDPGQGLRLIYYSQIVNDFQKGDIAEGYSVSREKKESFPLTVTSAQKNPTAFYLCASSLPGLPYEQYFGPGTRLTVT.